One and the same sample provided the 21 T cell receptor beta chains below, sequenced in a study of STAT5B mutations in CD4+ large granular lymphocyte leukemia (dated 2022 in TCRdb). To prepare the library, the immunoSEQ multiplex PCR assay was applied. TCRdb obtained this table from immuneACCESS and retained in-frame rearrangements with V and J assigned. These tables miss some clones; where compared with another copy, unresolved V genes account for less than half of the shortfall, and the remainder is unexplained. The sample table records some 21,000 clones; more than 65% of these occur just once. The ten largest clones represent about 29% of the sample. Material for sequencing was CD4+ T cells from blood buffy coats. Receptors originate from a human donor in good health.

The chain carries TRBV4-3 and TRBJ2-5; 7 bases map to TRBD1. The DNA matches TRBJ2-7 better at its end, which makes the J call doubtful. This CDR3 is 15 amino acids long. Germline values: CDR1 LGHNA, CDR2 YSLEER. The CDR3 here is CASSLALTGNSEQYF. The CDR3 region has the DNA TGCGCCAGCAGCCTAGCCCTGACAGGGAACTCCGAGCAGTACTTC.

This rearrangement joins TRBV7-3 to TRBJ2-1, with D perhaps matching TRBD1 or TRBD2 (5 bases each). Per germline, CDR1 SGHTA and CDR2 FQGTGA. The germline V and J ends were trimmed by 3 bases and 9 bases, with 12 bases remaining between them. The CDR3 has 13 residues. CDR3 region: CASSFQGEGEQFF. CDR3 sequence (DNA): TGTGCCAGCAGCTTCCAGGGTGAGGGTGAGCAGTTCTTC.

The chain has TRBV5-1 and TRBJ2-3; D call uncertain. The V end was cut by 0 bases, the J end by 4 bases, with 12 bases between. The germline gives CDR1 SGHRS, CDR2 YFSETQ. The length of the CDR3 is 15 residues. CDR3 bases: TGCGCCAGCAGCTTGGATGGCCTGTGGTCAGATACGCAGTATTTT. This gives the protein CASSLDGLWSDTQYF.

This rearrangement joins TRBV18 to TRBJ1-5, with D hard to call. The V end lost 0 bases, the J end lost 3 bases, and 6 bases lay between the germline ends. Germline V CDR1 and CDR2: KGHSH, LQKENI. CDR3 size: 14 residues. The CDR3 DNA reads TGTGCCAGCTCACCACCCAGGATCAATCAGCCCCAGCATTTT. Protein product: CASSPPRINQPQHF.

This chain connects TRBV10-3 to TRBJ2-3, with no clear D. This CDR3 is 11 amino acids long. Germline loops: CDR1 ENHRY, CDR2 SYGVKD. The V end lost 3 bases, the J end lost 5 bases, and 3 bases lay between the germline ends. CDR3: CAISDRDTQYF. The CDR3 DNA sequence: TGTGCCATCAGTGACCGAGATACGCAGTATTTT.

The CDR3 sequence: CASSPGTSRFDEQFF. The CDR3 DNA is TGTGCCAGTAGTCCCGGGACTAGTAGGTTTGATGAGCAGTTCTTC. This rearrangement joins TRBV19 to TRBJ2-1; 8 bases are shared with TRBD2. V lost 5 bases to trimming and J lost 8 bases; unmatched junction nucleotides: 11. Germline CDR1 reads LNHDA; CDR2 reads SQIVND (reference sequence). The CDR3 runs 15 residues. Variable domain in full (rest from reference TRBV19 and TRBJ2-1): DGGITQSPKYLFRKEGQNVTLSCEQNLNHDAMYWYRQDPGQGLRLIYYSQIVNDFQKGDIAEGYSVSREKKESFPLTVTSAQKNPTAFYLCASSPGTSRFDEQFFGPGTRLTVL.

The V call is TRBV5-1, the J call TRBJ2-1; D is tentatively TRBD1 or TRBD2 (5 bases each). The CDR3 is made up of 14 amino acids. Germline V gene data show CDR1 as SGHRS and CDR2 as YFSETQ. V was pared by 2 bases and J by 7 bases, with 13 bases between. The CDR3 loop reads CASSFQGPPNEQFF. The CDR3 coding sequence is TGCGCCAGCAGCTTTCAGGGACCGCCTAATGAGCAGTTCTTC.

The genes are TRBV19 and TRBJ1-1; 7 nucleotides line up with TRBD1. Germline lookup yields CDR1 LNHDA and CDR2 SQIVND (reference sequence). The V segment lost 3 bases and the J segment 4 bases; nucleotides outside the gene matches: 5. The CDR3 extends over 14 amino acids. Here the CDR3 DNA reads TGTGCCAGTAGTATTTCTAGACAGGGCACTGAAGCTTTCTTT. Encoded protein: CASSISRQGTEAFF.

The chain combines TRBV7-2 with TRBJ2-7, with D possibly being TRBD2 (6 bases). Trimming took off 0 bases at V and 12 bases at J, with 15 bases between the two ends. The CDR3 length is 13 residues. The V gene's germline CDR1 is SGHTA and CDR2 FQGNSA. CDR3 protein: CASSLARDLPPYF. The CDR3 region has the DNA TGTGCCAGCAGCTTAGCCCGGGACTTACCCCCGTACTTC.

The J gene is TRBJ2-3, the V gene TRBV15; 9 bases align to TRBD2. Trimming removed 3 bases from V and 4 bases from J; junction bases left unmatched: 8. Germline V gene data show CDR1 as LNHNV and CDR2 as YYDKDF (reference sequence). The CDR3 consists of 16 residues. Here the CDR3 reads CATSRRGGGGADTQYF. DNA for the CDR3: TGTGCCACCAGCAGGAGAGGGGGCGGGGGGGCAGATACGCAGTATTTT.

The CDR3 spells CASSGGTSEQYF. The CDR3, as DNA: TGTGCCAGCAGTGGCGGGACTTCCGAGCAGTACTTC. This chain uses TRBV25-1 with TRBJ2-7; TRBD2 is a possible D gene (6 bases). Trimming shortened V by 4 bases and J by 6 bases, and 10 bases separated the two germline ends. CDR1 is MGHDK and CDR2 is SYGVNS in the germline V gene. This CDR3 comprises 12 residues.

This clone has only a few counts. The genes are TRBV28 and TRBJ2-5; D may match TRBD1 or TRBD2 (7 bases each). This CDR3 spans 11 amino acids. Trimming took 7 bases from V and 9 from J, leaving 12 bases between them. Germline values: CDR1 MDHEN, CDR2 SYDVKM. Written as DNA, the CDR3 is TGTGCCAGCATCCAGGGGGGGGCCCAGTACTTC. This codes for CASIQGGAQYF. Full variable domain (missing parts from reference TRBV28 and TRBJ2-5): DVKVTQSSRYLVKRTGEKVFLECVQDMDHENMFWYRQDPGLGLRLIYFSYDVKMKEKGDIPEGYSVSREKKERFSLILESASTNQTSMYLCASIQGGAQYFGPGTRLLVL.

V and J are TRBV7-2 and TRBJ1-4, with a possible D match to TRBD1 (5 bases). The CDR3 spans 14 residues. The germline V gene encodes CDR1 SGHTA and CDR2 FQGNSA. Trimming took off 6 bases at V and 8 bases at J, with 16 bases between the two ends. In DNA, the CDR3 is TGTGCCAGCAGGGAGGGGATTAGTAGCGAAAAACTGTTTTTT. It translates to CASREGISSEKLFF.

The chain carries TRBV5-5 and TRBJ1-4; D is undetermined. Between the trimmed V and J ends, which lost 6 bases and 5 bases, there was a span of 17 bases. The CDR3 length is 15 residues. Germline CDR1 SGHKS, CDR2 YYEKEE (reference sequence). CDR3 amino acids: CASTAATVINEKLFF. CDR3 DNA sequence: TGTGCCAGCACCGCAGCGACTGTAATAAATGAAAAACTGTTTTTT.

About this clone: The sample carries other DNA sequences with the same CDR3. CDR3 bases: TGCGCCAGCAGCCAAACCCAGGGGCCGAATGAGCAGTTCTTC. Amino acid sequence: CASSQTQGPNEQFF. This chain joins TRBV5-1 and TRBJ2-1; possibly TRBD1 for D (6 bases). V was clipped by 4 bases and J by 7 bases, with 15 bases between them. The CDR3 totals 14 residues. The germline V gene encodes CDR1 SGHRS and CDR2 YFSETQ.

As for this clone: One junction end does not reproduce the germline sequence, and a read error may be involved. In nucleotides, the CDR3 is TGTGCCAGCAGTTACTACGGGGAACTGCTCTTT. It yields the protein CASSYYGELLF. The chain joins TRBV6-6 to TRBJ1-1; D is uncertain. The CDR3 spans 11 residues. Germline values: CDR1 MNHNY, CDR2 SVGAGI (reference sequence).

V and J are TRBV19 and TRBJ1-2, with 8 positions matching TRBD1. The CDR3 is 14 residues long. Germline-derived CDR1 and CDR2 are LNHDA and SQIVND (reference sequence). The junction had 6 bases not matched to a gene; V was cut back by 3 bases and J by 6 bases. This chain's CDR3 is CASSIYRGKDGYTF. The CDR3, as DNA: TGTGCCAGTAGTATTTACAGGGGGAAAGATGGCTACACCTTC.

The V call is TRBV6-1, the J call TRBJ2-7; D not resolved. CDR1 MNHNS and CDR2 SASEGT come from the germline V gene. The V gene lost 3 bases and the J gene lost 4 bases, with 7 bases spanning the gap. The CDR3 has 12 amino acids. CDR3 region: CASSEGRYEQYF. CDR3 DNA sequence: TGTGCCAGCAGTGAGGGTCGGTACGAGCAGTACTTC.

As for this clone: The junction does not match germline at one end; this may be a read error. The chain has TRBV5-1 and TRBJ2-5, with D hard to call. The CDR3 is made up of 14 amino acids. Germline V gene lookup returns CDR1 SGHRS and CDR2 YFSETQ. CDR3 protein: CASTLDGYRETQYF. As DNA, the CDR3 is TGCGCCAGCACCTTGGACGGGTACCGAGAGACCCAGTACTTC.

The chain employs TRBV6-1 and TRBJ2-7; either TRBD1 or TRBD2 may fit D (6 bases each). In germline, CDR1 is MNHNS, CDR2 SASEGT. Trimming pared 8 bases from V and 0 bases from J, leaving 11 bases between. The CDR3 contains 13 residues. CDR3 in amino acids: CASWGDNSYEQYF. The CDR3 bases are TGTGCCAGCTGGGGGGACAACTCCTACGAGCAGTACTTC.

This chain uses TRBV28 with TRBJ1-5; the match to TRBD1 covers 8 bases. This CDR3 has 14 residues. CDR1 and CDR2 (germline): MDHEN, SYDVKM. After removal of 1 base from V and 8 bases from J, the junction contained 4 bases not matched to a gene. CDR3 coding DNA: TGTGCCAGCAGTTTATCAGGGGGCAGTAAGCCCCAGCATTTT. It yields the protein CASSLSGGSKPQHF.